This T cell receptor beta chain came from a study of blood T cell repertoires in COVID-19. Study at large: Acute and convalescent COVID-19 specimens originated in the United States, Italy and Spain. PBMCs, B-cell-depleted T cells, or T cells provided the cDNA or gDNA that made up the material.

This clone has a handful of counts. Other DNA sequences of this sample code for an identical CDR3. Authors' processing steps: Quantification of nucleated cells was approximated via reference gene primer amplification. The table came from immunoSEQ multiplex PCR; TCRdb's copy has only in-frame clones and leaves some out. V, J and clone size are taken as reported in that table, and D and trimming were inferred from the DNA itself. Of approximately 45,000 clones listed, 87% are singletons. The TCR originated in a woman older than 75 with COVID-19, enrolled during active disease. The sequenced sample consisted of peripheral blood.

CDR3 coding DNA: TGTGCCAGCTCCCCCCAGAGGGACGAGCAGTACTTC. This encodes CASSPQRDEQYF. The rearrangement links TRBV18 to TRBJ2-7, with D tentatively TRBD2 (5 bases). V lost 6 bases, J lost 5 bases, and 11 bases lay in between. The V gene's germline CDR1 is KGHSH and CDR2 LQKENI. The CDR3 is 12 residues long. The complete variable domain, with remaining parts taken from reference TRBV18 and TRBJ2-7, reads NAGVMQNPRHLVRRRGQEARLRCSPMKGHSHVYWYRQLPEEGLKFMVYLQKENIIDESGMPKERFSAEFPKEGPSILRIQQVVRGDSAAYFCASSPQRDEQYFGPGTRLTVT.